One sample yielded the 32 T cell receptor beta chains listed below, sequenced in a study of OX40 agonist ivuxolimab in advanced cancers. The table came from immunoSEQ multiplex PCR; TCRdb's copy has only in-frame clones and leaves some out. This table has more than 55,000 clones, 87% appearing once. Sequences were derived from CD4+ or CD8+ T cells sorted from blood, sampled in a trial of the OX40 agonist ivuxolimab. The receptor set was obtained from an adult with an advanced solid tumor such as melanoma, head and neck, liver or kidney cancer.

The chain joins TRBV7-8 to TRBJ2-6; tentative D call: TRBD2 (6 bases). The CDR3 covers 16 residues. V was shortened by 5 bases and J by 1 base, with 12 bases between the two germline ends. Germline-derived CDR1 and CDR2 are SGHVS and FQNEAQ. CDR3 sequence (DNA): TGTGCCAGCAGCCCGGGACTCAGGTCTGGGGCCAACGTCCTGACTTTC. It yields the protein CASSPGLRSGANVLTF.

This clone has only a few counts. V and J are TRBV29-1 and TRBJ1-5; the match to TRBD1 covers 11 bases. V lost 4 bases to trimming and J lost 0 bases; unmatched junction nucleotides: 5. The CDR3 loop spans 16 amino acids. Germline V gene lookup returns CDR1 SQVTM and CDR2 ANQGSEA. The CDR3 bases are TGCAGCGTTGCCGGGACAGGGGGGAGTAGCAATCAGCCCCAGCATTTT. This translates into CSVAGTGGSSNQPQHF.

The chain is built from TRBV28 and TRBJ2-1; TRBD1 might be the D (5 bases). V was clipped by 1 base and J by 4 bases, with 8 bases between them. The CDR3 is 14 amino acids. Germline CDR1 MDHEN, CDR2 SYDVKM. In DNA form, the CDR3 reads TGTGCCAGCAGTTTATTGGGGCCTTACAATGAGCAGTTCTTC. Translated: CASSLLGPYNEQFF. Filled out from reference TRBV28 and TRBJ2-1, the complete variable domain reads DVKVTQSSRYLVKRTGEKVFLECVQDMDHENMFWYRQDPGLGLRLIYFSYDVKMKEKGDIPEGYSVSREKKERFSLILESASTNQTSMYLCASSLLGPYNEQFFGPGTRLTVL.

The chain links TRBV21-1 to TRBJ2-7; TRBD2, the table's D call, was not compared with the DNA. TRBV21-1 counts as a pseudogene. The length of the CDR3 is 15 residues. The CDR3 loop reads CASSTCHKRSYEQYF. The CDR3 DNA follows: TGTGCCAGCAGCACCTGCCATAAACGGTCCTACGAGCAGTACTTC.

This chain links TRBV5-1 with TRBJ2-2; 9 bases map to TRBD1. The CDR3 has 16 amino acids. Trimming removed 0 bases from V and 7 bases from J; junction bases left unmatched: 7. Germline CDR1 and CDR2: SGHRS and YFSETQ. CDR3 nucleotides: TGCGCCAGCAGCTTGGAAACAGGGGGCCAGATCGGGGAGCTGTTTTTT. This gives the protein CASSLETGGQIGELFF.

The chain carries TRBV9 and TRBJ2-5; TRBD2 might be the D (6 bases). Trimming shortened V by 0 bases and J by 5 bases, and 17 bases separated the two germline ends. Germline CDR1 reads SGDLS; CDR2 reads YYNGEE. There are 16 residues in the CDR3. This CDR3 is CASSVGSGTSGETQYF. Written as DNA, the CDR3 is TGTGCCAGCAGCGTAGGGAGCGGAACAAGCGGGGAGACCCAGTACTTC.

The chain combines TRBV5-4 with TRBJ2-4; tentative D call: TRBD2 (6 bases). The CDR3 is made up of 14 amino acids. Germline V gene lookup returns CDR1 SGHNT and CDR2 YYREEE (reference sequence). V lost 3 bases to trimming and J lost 1 base, with 8 bases between them. The CDR3 DNA is TGTGCCAGCAGCTCGCGGGACGCCAAAAACATTCAGTACTTC. Its translation: CASSSRDAKNIQYF. The entire variable domain, with the rest obtained from reference TRBV5-4 and TRBJ2-4, is as follows: ETGVTQSPTHLIKTRGQQVTLRCSSQSGHNTVSWYQQALGQGPQFIFQYYREEENGRGNFPPRFSGLQFPNYSSELNVNALELDDSALYLCASSSRDAKNIQYFGAGTRLSVL.

The rearrangement joins TRBV28 to TRBJ2-7; 9 bases line up with TRBD2. The CDR3 is made up of 14 amino acids. Trimming removed 5 bases from V and 4 bases from J; junction bases left unmatched: 6. The germline V gene encodes CDR1 MDHEN and CDR2 SYDVKM. The DNA of the CDR3 is TGTGCCAGCAGTCTCGGGCTAGCGGGATACGAGCAGTACTTC. Encoded protein: CASSLGLAGYEQYF.

The chain combines TRBV28 with TRBJ2-2; a possible D gene is TRBD1 (5 bases). Germline V CDR1 and CDR2: MDHEN, SYDVKM. There are 14 residues in the CDR3. V was shortened by 6 bases and J by 5 bases, with 13 bases between the two germline ends. CDR3 residues: CASSDNRQTGELFF. The CDR3 DNA follows: TGTGCCAGCAGCGACAACCGACAGACCGGGGAGCTGTTTTTT.

The chain employs TRBV18 and TRBJ1-3; D is undetermined. V was trimmed by 3 bases and J by 0 bases, leaving 6 bases between them. This CDR3 has 14 amino acids. CDR1 and CDR2 (germline): KGHSH, LQKENI. Here the CDR3 reads CASSPRNSGNTIYF. As DNA, the CDR3 is TGTGCCAGCTCACCCAGGAACTCTGGAAACACCATATATTTT.

CDR3 loop: CASSFFGQGRGNTIYF. DNA of the CDR3: TGTGCCAGCAGCTTCTTCGGACAGGGCCGCGGAAACACCATATATTTT. The genes are TRBV11-1 and TRBJ1-3; 8 bases agree with TRBD1. Germline CDR1 reads SGHAT; CDR2 reads FQDESV (reference sequence). CDR3 length: 16 residues. Losses at the gene ends were 3 bases for V and 4 bases for J; bases not matched to a gene: 8.

This clone came up a few times. The rearrangement links TRBV14 to TRBJ2-7; 7 bases line up with TRBD2. CDR3 length equals 17 residues. V dropped 2 bases and J dropped 2; count of bases not matched to a gene: 12. Per germline, CDR1 SGHDN and CDR2 FVKESK. CDR3 DNA sequence: TGTGCCAGCAGCCAACCCTACCCCCCTAGCGGTACCTACGAGCAGTACTTC. It yields the protein CASSQPYPPSGTYEQYF.

The chain has TRBV6-5 and TRBJ2-7; TRBD2 is a possible D gene (5 bases). CDR1 MNHEY and CDR2 SVGAGI come from the germline V gene. The V and J ends lost 6 bases and 6 bases respectively, with 12 bases between them. CDR3 length: 12 residues. CDR3 nucleotides: TGTGCCAGCAGGACGGGCCGGGGCGAGCAGTACTTC. Its protein product is CASRTGRGEQYF.

The chain couples TRBV11-3 to TRBJ2-1; possible D gene TRBD1, 5 bases. In germline, CDR1 is SGHNT, CDR2 YENEEA. Trimming took 0 bases from V and 7 from J, leaving 13 bases between them. This CDR3 spans 15 amino acids. The CDR3 region has the DNA TGTGCCAGCAGCTTAGAAGGGCAGGGTTGGAATGAGCAGTTCTTC. Protein: CASSLEGQGWNEQFF.

The chain links TRBV15 to TRBJ1-5; TRBD1 matches at 9 bases. The CDR3 has 15 residues. Germline-derived CDR1 and CDR2 are LNHNV and YYDKDF (reference sequence). V shed 5 bases and J 6 bases; nucleotides not matched to a gene: 8. CDR3: CATSRGTGGGQPQHF. CDR3 bases: TGTGCCACCAGCCGGGGTACAGGGGGCGGTCAGCCCCAGCATTTT. Filled out from reference TRBV15 and TRBJ1-5, the complete variable domain reads DAMVIQNPRYQVTQFGKPVTLSCSQTLNHNVMYWYQQKSSQAPKLLFHYYDKDFNNEADTPDNFQSRRPNTSFCFLDIRSPGLGDTAMYLCATSRGTGGGQPQHFGDGTRLSIL.

This clone showed up just once. V is TRBV9 and J is TRBJ2-1; 7 positions match TRBD2. CDR1 and CDR2 (germline): SGDLS, YYNGEE. This CDR3 region has 15 residues. V gave up 0 bases and J gave up 4 bases; unmatched junction bases: 4. The CDR3 loop reads CASSVAAGKYNEQFF. The CDR3 bases are TGTGCCAGCAGCGTAGCAGCGGGAAAATACAATGAGCAGTTCTTC.

This rearrangement joins TRBV5-1 to TRBJ2-1; TRBD2 matches 7 bases. After removal of 3 bases from V and 0 bases from J, the junction contained 6 bases not matched to a gene. The length of the CDR3 is 16 residues. Germline assignment: CDR1 SGHRS and CDR2 YFSETQ. CDR3 sequence: CASSYGGLSSYNEQFF. For the CDR3, the DNA is TGCGCCAGCAGCTATGGGGGACTAAGCTCCTACAATGAGCAGTTCTTC.

This chain links TRBV6-5 with TRBJ1-2; D not certain. CDR1 and CDR2 (germline): MNHEY, SVGAGI. V was cut by 4 bases and J by 8 bases, with 17 bases left in between. The CDR3 extends over 14 amino acids. Here the CDR3 reads CASSSQLRPGGYTF. CDR3 DNA sequence: TGTGCCAGCAGTTCCCAGCTTCGGCCGGGGGGCTACACCTTC.

The chain joins TRBV10-1 to TRBJ2-2; D not certain. Germline CDR1 is WNHNN and CDR2 is SYGVQD (reference sequence). This CDR3 has 14 residues. The V and J ends lost 4 bases and 4 bases respectively, with 10 bases between them. DNA for the CDR3: TGCGCCAGCAGTGTTAAGCATTCCACCGGGGAGCTGTTTTTT. It codes for CASSVKHSTGELFF.

J is TRBJ2-7 and V is TRBV6-6; possibly TRBD2 for D (6 bases). Germline CDR1 reads MNHNY; CDR2 reads SVGAGI (reference sequence). V dropped 6 bases and J dropped 4 bases, with 10 bases sitting between them. The CDR3 covers 12 residues. CDR3 loop: CASSRSGYEQYF. The DNA of the CDR3 is TGTGCCAGCAGCCGTAGCGGATACGAGCAGTACTTC.

V usage is TRBV5-5 and J usage is TRBJ2-5; 10 nucleotides line up with TRBD1. CDR1 and CDR2 (germline): SGHKS, YYEKEE (reference sequence). V trimming: 0 bases; J trimming: 4 bases; junction bases outside the gene matches: 3. The CDR3 length is 15 residues. The DNA of the CDR3 is TGTGCCAGCAGCTTGGTACGGACAGGGGGAGAGACCCAGTACTTC. It encodes CASSLVRTGGETQYF.

This clone was observed a single time. V usage is TRBV5-1 and J usage is TRBJ2-7; no definite D call. Germline CDR1 reads SGHRS; CDR2 reads YFSETQ. The CDR3 has 12 residues. V gave up 0 bases and J gave up 11 bases, with 12 bases separating them. CDR3 residues: CASSLGGSREYF. CDR3 nucleotide sequence: TGCGCCAGCAGCTTGGGGGGATCTCGGGAGTACTTC.

The rearrangement links TRBV5-1 to TRBJ2-6; TRBD1 matches at 7 bases. There are 16 residues in the CDR3. Germline V gene data show CDR1 as SGHRS and CDR2 as YFSETQ. V shed 4 bases and J 2 bases; nucleotides not matched to a gene: 6. The CDR3 protein is CASSPNDRAGANVLTF. In DNA, the CDR3 is TGCGCCAGCAGCCCTAACGACAGGGCTGGGGCCAACGTCCTGACTTTC.

The gene calls are TRBV27 and TRBJ2-7; TRBD1 is a possible D gene (6 bases). The CDR3 has 18 amino acids. CDR1 MNHEY and CDR2 SMNVEV come from the germline V gene (reference sequence). V shed 6 bases and J shed 2 bases, with 26 bases lying between them. In nucleotides, the CDR3 is TGTGCCAGCAGACCACTGACCAACACAGGGAACGTCGCCTACGAGCAGTACTTC. Translating gives CASRPLTNTGNVAYEQYF.

The chain employs TRBV5-1 and TRBJ1-4; tentative D call: TRBD1 (5 bases). The ends were cut back, 4 bases at V and 2 bases at J, with 15 bases in the middle. Per germline, CDR1 SGHRS and CDR2 YFSETQ. CDR3 size: 16 residues. The CDR3: CASSRGYGGTNEKLFF. CDR3 coding DNA: TGCGCCAGCAGCCGGGGGTACGGAGGCACTAATGAAAAACTGTTTTTT.

The CDR3 DNA sequence: TGCGCCAGCAGCTGGGTAGGGGGATTGTTGAGCGGGGATACGCAGTATTTT. Its protein product is CASSWVGGLLSGDTQYF. This chain links TRBV5-1 with TRBJ2-3; perhaps D is TRBD1 or TRBD2 (6 bases each). The ends were cut back, 3 bases at V and 6 bases at J, with 23 bases in the middle. Germline lookup yields CDR1 SGHRS and CDR2 YFSETQ. The CDR3 extends over 17 amino acids.

The J gene is TRBJ2-1, the V gene TRBV28; the D gene is possibly TRBD2 (6 bases). The length of the CDR3 is 13 residues. The V end lost 6 bases, the J end lost 10 bases, and 16 bases lay between the germline ends. Per the germline V gene, CDR1 is MDHEN and CDR2 is SYDVKM. CDR3 protein: CASRSLTGVEQFF. The CDR3 nucleotides read TGTGCCAGCAGATCACTCACGGGGGTGGAGCAGTTCTTC.

The table lists this clone with a count of one. The chain combines TRBV15 with TRBJ1-1; D unclear. V lost 0 bases and J 7 bases, leaving 9 bases between the germline ends. Germline V gene data show CDR1 as LNHNV and CDR2 as YYDKDF (reference sequence). The CDR3 consists of 13 residues. The CDR3 nucleotides are TGTGCCACCAGCAGAGATGCGGAAGGTGAAGCTTTCTTT. It translates to CATSRDAEGEAFF.

The chain links TRBV12-5 to TRBJ2-1, with D unresolved. Trimming left V 4 bases short and J 1 base short, with 11 bases between. CDR1 and CDR2 from the germline V gene are LGHNT and FRNRAP. The CDR3 consists of 15 residues. CDR3 sequence: CASGSTRNSYNEQFF. The CDR3 DNA reads as TGTGCTAGTGGTTCAACACGAAATTCCTACAATGAGCAGTTCTTC. Looking up the rest from reference TRBV12-5 and TRBJ2-1 gives the full variable domain: DARVTQTPRHKVTEMGQEVTMRCQPILGHNTVFWYRQTMMQGLELLAYFRNRAPLDDSGMPKDRFSAEMPDATLATLKIQPSEPRDSAVYFCASGSTRNSYNEQFFGPGTRLTVL.

J is TRBJ2-5 and V is TRBV11-3; 8 bases are shared with TRBD2. Germline V gives CDR1 SGHNT, CDR2 YENEEA. V was clipped by 7 bases and J by 5 bases; unmatched bases: 12. This CDR3 comprises 15 residues. CDR3 DNA sequence: TGTGCCAGCACCAGATCCCCGGGAGGGAGTGAGACCCAGTACTTC. Encoded protein: CASTRSPGGSETQYF.

This chain links TRBV28 with TRBJ2-1, with a possible D match to TRBD2 (5 bases). The germline V gene encodes CDR1 MDHEN and CDR2 SYDVKM. V was shortened by 7 bases and J by 0 bases, with 10 bases between the two germline ends. The CDR3 totals 14 residues. The CDR3 protein is CASTERISYNEQFF. In DNA, the CDR3 is TGTGCCAGCACAGAGCGGATCTCCTACAATGAGCAGTTCTTC.

The rearrangement links TRBV11-3 to TRBJ1-6; TRBD1 is a possible D gene (6 bases). This CDR3 is 13 amino acids long. V lost 5 bases and J 10 bases, leaving 12 bases between the germline ends. In germline, CDR1 is SGHNT, CDR2 YENEEA. Here the CDR3 DNA reads TGTGCCAGCAGCGTTGGGGGGCGATCACCCCTCCACTTT. Its translation is CASSVGGRSPLHF.